This TCR beta chain appears in the sequencing data of a study of blood T cells in healthy people across ages. Overall study context: Template switching captured about one barcoded beta molecule per two T cells.

Every donor contributed roughly 10 milliliters of peripheral blood by blood draw. The table lists this clonotype with a few counts. Together with a sample-barcoded 5' primer, a J-beta primer mix was included in a second PCR lasting roughly 6 to 12 cycles. TCRdb passed the 5' RACE reads through MiXCR, listing each CDR3 protein once. The sample records 730,000 or so distinct CDR3 sequences, 40% to 45% being singletons. The germline V and J ends were trimmed by 4 bases and 2 bases, with 13 bases remaining between them. The CDR3 totals 15 residues. CDR1 MNHEY and CDR2 SMNVEV come from the germline V gene (reference sequence).

The sequence came from a woman aged 55-70 years in good health. The sequencing input was blood. The chain uses TRBV27 and TRBJ2-3; D is possibly TRBD2 (6 bases). CDR3 coding DNA: TGTGCCAGCAGTTGGAGGGAGCCCCTCACAGATACGCAGTATTTT. It codes for CASSWREPLTDTQYF.